These 6 T cell receptor beta chains came from one sample sequenced in a study of early T cells in non-severe SARS-CoV-2 infection. TCRdb used MiXCR to reprocess the 5' RACE reads, holding one entry per CDR3 protein. The table lists roughly 81,000 distinct CDR3 sequences, 5.5% to 7.5% of them singletons. The sequenced material came from whole blood. The receptors here all came from an adult who was a healthcare worker with PCR-confirmed SARS-CoV-2 infection or an uninfected control (not recorded which).

The table lists this clonotype with many counts. The chain couples TRBV27 to TRBJ1-1; weak D call: TRBD1 (6 bases). CDR1 MNHEY and CDR2 SMNVEV come from the germline V gene (reference sequence). Trimming pared 5 bases from V and 4 bases from J, leaving 17 bases between. The CDR3 is 15 amino acids. The CDR3 nucleotides are TGTGCCAGCAGTCCCCAACAGGGAAAGGGCACTGAAGCTTTCTTT. Translation: CASSPQQGKGTEAFF.

This clonotype was seen repeatedly, ten times or more. The chain has TRBV29-1 and TRBJ2-3; 8 bases agree with TRBD1. Germline V CDR1 and CDR2: SQVTM, ANQGSEA. V lost 6 bases and J lost 6; bases outside the gene matches: 11. CDR3 length: 14 amino acids. In DNA, the CDR3 is TGCAGCGTGAAAGGACAGGGTCGTGTGGATACGCAGTATTTT. It yields the protein CSVKGQGRVDTQYF.

This clonotype has at least ten counts. The gene calls are TRBV11-2 and TRBJ2-7; D gene unclear. The CDR3 has 11 amino acids. V was shortened by 3 bases and J by 2 bases, with 2 bases between the two germline ends. CDR1 and CDR2 from the germline V gene are SGHAT and FQNNGV. CDR3 DNA: TGTGCCAGCAGCTTCGCCTACGAGCAGTACTTC. Translation: CASSFAYEQYF.

This clonotype was seen at least ten times. The chain joins TRBV7-6 to TRBJ2-3; the D is unclear. V was shortened by 0 bases and J by 0 bases, with 4 bases between the two germline ends. Germline-derived CDR1 and CDR2 are SGHVS and FNYEAQ. The length of the CDR3 is 14 residues. The CDR3 DNA reads as TGTGCCAGCAGCTTAGCGGGAAGCACAGATACGCAGTATTTT. Translated, it gives CASSLAGSTDTQYF.

There are many counts of this clonotype. This rearrangement joins TRBV20-1 to TRBJ2-5; TRBD1 is a possible D gene (6 bases). Trimming took off 1 base at V and 7 bases at J, with 13 bases between the two ends. The CDR3 is 13 residues long. Germline V gene lookup returns CDR1 DFQATT and CDR2 SNEGSKA (reference sequence). The CDR3 bases are TGCAGTGCTAGAGTGGAACAGGGTGGGACCCAGTACTTC. Translation: CSARVEQGGTQYF.

This clonotype came up many times. The chain joins TRBV27 to TRBJ2-2; 9 nucleotides agree with TRBD1. This CDR3 is built from 15 residues. CDR1 is MNHEY, CDR2 SMNVEV, per germline (reference sequence). With V trimmed by 5 bases and J by 5 bases, 6 bases remained unmatched. CDR3: CASSHSGQGTGELFF. CDR3 DNA sequence: TGTGCCAGCAGTCACTCCGGACAGGGGACCGGGGAGCTGTTTTTT.